This is a list of T cell receptor beta chains from one sample in a study of CD8+ T cells in alopecia areata. Generated by immunoSEQ multiplex PCR, the TCRdb table keeps only in-frame clones and is missing some. The table has under 15,000 clones, approximately 60% seen once. The specimen was skin. These receptors all come from a human donor with alopecia areata. CDR3s include the opening cysteine and the closing phenylalanine or tryptophan. A D gene is named only where the DNA matches it firmly. Clone sizes are given selectively: once, few, many, or a class where the clone is expanded.

D: -; J: TRBJ1-1; V: TRBV5-1; length: 13; size: -; DNA: TGCGCCAGCAGCAGGGCCCTTGGCACTGAAGCTTTCTTT; CDR3: CASSRALGTEAFF
D: -; J: TRBJ2-5; V: TRBV19; length: 15; size: -; DNA: TGTGCCAGTAGTTTCTCTTCGGTGTACCAAGAGACCCAGTACTTC; CDR3: CASSFSSVYQETQYF
D: -; J: TRBJ2-1; V: TRBV14; length: 11; size: -; DNA: TGTGCCAGCAGCGGTCGAGATGAGCAGTTCTTC; CDR3: CASSGRDEQFF
D: -; J: TRBJ2-1; V: TRBV4-1; length: 13; size: once; DNA: TGCGCCAGCAGCCTCGGGGGCTACAATGAGCAGTTCTTC; CDR3: CASSLGGYNEQFF
D: -; J: TRBJ2-7; V: TRBV30; length: 15; size: -; DNA: TGTGCCTGGAGTCGGCGGGGACCTAGGGGCTACGAGCAGTACTTC; CDR3: CAWSRRGPRGYEQYF
D: -; J: TRBJ2-1; V: TRBV18; length: 15; size: few; DNA: TGTGCCAGCTCACCGCAACAGGGGGAGGGCGATGAGCAGTTCTTC; CDR3: CASSPQQGEGDEQFF
D: -; J: TRBJ2-3; V: TRBV27; length: 16; size: -; DNA: TGTGCCAGCAGTTTATCGACCATGGGGCCCATACTTCCGCAGTATTTT; CDR3: CASSLSTMGPILPQYF
D: -; J: TRBJ1-1; V: TRBV10-3; length: 14; size: -; DNA: TGTGCCATCAGTCACCCTGGGGAAAGGGCGGAAGCTTTCTTT; CDR3: CAISHPGERAEAFF
D: -; J: TRBJ2-2; V: TRBV28; length: 15; size: -; DNA: TGTGCCAGCAGAGATCCCACAGGGCGGGCCGGGGAGCTGTTTTTT; CDR3: CASRDPTGRAGELFF
D: -; J: TRBJ2-5; V: TRBV18; length: 13; size: -; DNA: TGTGCCAGCTCACCACCCAAACCCGAGACCCAGTACTTC; CDR3: CASSPPKPETQYF
D: -; J: TRBJ2-2; V: TRBV5-6; length: 15; size: -; DNA: TGTGCCAGCAGCTTGCTTTCGGTCTACACCGGGGAGCTGTTTTTT; CDR3: CASSLLSVYTGELFF
D: -; J: TRBJ2-4; V: TRBV7-2; length: 13; size: -; DNA: TGTGCCAGCAGTTCCGCAACGGGAAACATTCAGTACTTC; CDR3: CASSSATGNIQYF
D: -; J: TRBJ1-3; V: TRBV4-3; length: 15; size: -; DNA: TGCGCCAGCAGCCAAGATGGGAACAGAGGAAACACCATATATTTT; CDR3: CASSQDGNRGNTIYF
D: -; J: TRBJ1-3; V: TRBV11-2; length: 15; size: few; DNA: TGTGCCAGCAGCTTAGAACGCCGCTCTGGAAACACCATATATTTT; CDR3: CASSLERRSGNTIYF
D: -; J: TRBJ2-7; V: TRBV6-6; length: 14; size: -; DNA: TGTGCCAGCAGTTACGGATTAGGAGACTACGAGCAGTACTTC; CDR3: CASSYGLGDYEQYF
D: -; J: TRBJ2-7; V: TRBV28; length: 12; size: -; DNA: TGTGCCAGCAGTTTGCTGGGTTACGAGCAGTACTTC; CDR3: CASSLLGYEQYF
D: TRBD2; J: TRBJ2-2; V: TRBV19; length: 22; size: few; DNA: TGTGCCAGTAGTCGAATGCCGGAGGGAATAGTACTAGCGGGGGGCAACACCGGGGAGCTGTTTTTT; CDR3: CASSRMPEGIVLAGGNTGELFF
D: -; J: TRBJ1-5; V: TRBV7-2; length: 14; size: -; DNA: TGTGCCAGCAGCCTCCGACCCGGGAATCAGCCCCAGCATTTT; CDR3: CASSLRPGNQPQHF
D: -; J: TRBJ1-5; V: TRBV4-2; length: 13; size: -; DNA: TGTGCCAGCAGCCAAGACGTTCAGCAGCCCCAGCATTTT; CDR3: CASSQDVQQPQHF
D: -; J: TRBJ2-3; V: TRBV27; length: 13; size: few; DNA: TGTGCCAGCAGTTTAGTACGACCGGATACGCAGTATTTT; CDR3: CASSLVRPDTQYF
D: -; J: TRBJ1-1; V: TRBV6-5; length: 13; size: few; DNA: TGTGCCAGCACAGGGGCTATGAACACTGAAGCTTTCTTT; CDR3: CASTGAMNTEAFF
D: -; J: TRBJ1-1; V: TRBV7-2; length: 13; size: -; DNA: TGTGCCAGCAGCCTTGGAAGGACCACTGAAGCTTTCTTT; CDR3: CASSLGRTTEAFF
D: TRBD1; J: TRBJ2-7; V: TRBV10-3; length: 15; size: -; DNA: TGTGCCATCAAGGGTACAGGGGGTCTCTCCTACGAGCAGTACTTC; CDR3: CAIKGTGGLSYEQYF
D: -; J: TRBJ2-5; V: TRBV5-1; length: 16; size: -; DNA: TGCGCCAGCAGCCCGGGCGTTGACAGCGTCCAAGAGACCCAGTACTTC; CDR3: CASSPGVDSVQETQYF
D: -; J: TRBJ2-7; V: TRBV18; length: 12; size: once; DNA: TGTGCCAGCTCCCTTCAAGTCTACGAGCAGTACTTC; CDR3: CASSLQVYEQYF
D: -; J: TRBJ1-6; V: TRBV4-3; length: 16; size: -; DNA: TGCGCCAGCAGCCAAGACGGCGGAACCCTTAATTCACCCCTCCACTTT; CDR3: CASSQDGGTLNSPLHF
D: -; J: TRBJ1-2; V: TRBV7-2; length: 13; size: -; DNA: TGTGCCAGCAGCTCTAGGGCTAACTATGGCTACACCTTC; CDR3: CASSSRANYGYTF